This T cell receptor (beta chain) was identified in a study of shared clonotypes between healthy human individuals. The assay was immunoSEQ multiplex PCR, and TCRdb's table has in-frame clones only and misses some. The sample contains 1,500,000 or so clones, around 98.5% of which appear only once. Study-wide points: Rarefaction indicated that sorted-subset sequencing remained incomplete although depth was large. Non-shared clonotypes displayed generation probabilities falling below those of clonotypes present in all four donors.

Per the germline V gene, CDR1 is MNHNS and CDR2 is SASEGT. Trimming removed 6 bases from V and 0 bases from J, with 15 bases in between. CDR3 length equals 15 residues. About this clone: What it recognizes is unknown.

Sequenced sample: naive CD4+ T cells sorted from blood. Stated subset: CD45RA+ positively selected. The rearrangement links TRBV6-1 to TRBJ2-7; possible D gene TRBD1, 5 bases. The receptor comes from a man aged 25 to 45 in good health. This CDR3 reads CASRPGWGLSYEQYF. The CDR3 DNA reads as TGTGCCAGCAGACCTGGCTGGGGCCTCTCCTACGAGCAGTACTTC.